The next 6 T cell receptor beta chains were all read from a single sample in a study of T cell responses to AZD1222 COVID-19 vaccine. The protocol was immunoSEQ multiplex PCR, while the TCRdb copy is restricted to in-frame clones and leaves out a portion. The data contain over 100,000 clones, about 80% of them singletons. Sequences were derived from peripheral blood, sampled on day 0 of AZD1222 vaccination. These receptors originate from an adult in good health.

V and J are TRBV28 and TRBJ2-1; no definite D call. In germline, CDR1 is MDHEN, CDR2 SYDVKM. The CDR3 extends over 11 amino acids. V was trimmed by 10 bases and J by 5 bases, leaving 9 bases between them. CDR3 coding DNA: TGTGCCACCGGGCCCGACAATGAGCAGTTCTTC. It translates to CATGPDNEQFF.

In DNA, the CDR3 is TGTGCCAGCAGTTTTTTAGGGGGCGTTGGCCGTGGCGAGCAGTACTTC. This codes for CASSFLGGVGRGEQYF. The chain joins TRBV28 to TRBJ2-7, with 7 bases identical to TRBD1. Trimming removed 3 bases from V and 6 bases from J; junction bases left unmatched: 14. The CDR3 loop spans 16 amino acids. The V gene's germline CDR1 is MDHEN and CDR2 SYDVKM.

The CDR3 loop is CASSFQGRTGETQYF. The CDR3 DNA sequence: TGTGCCAGCAGTTTTCAGGGAAGGACGGGCGAGACCCAGTACTTC. V usage is TRBV28 and J usage is TRBJ2-5; tentatively, D is TRBD1 (5 bases). Trimming stripped 3 bases from V and 5 bases from J, with 16 bases between. The CDR3 has 15 residues. From germline, CDR1 is MDHEN and CDR2 SYDVKM.

The rearrangement joins TRBV18 to TRBJ2-1; TRBD2 matches 7 bases. V was pared by 0 bases and J by 6 bases, with 8 bases of the junction left unmatched. From germline, CDR1 is KGHSH and CDR2 LQKENI. This CDR3 region has 16 residues. The CDR3 reads CASSPPTASGINEQFF. In nucleotides, the CDR3 is TGTGCCAGCTCACCACCGACAGCGAGCGGGATCAATGAGCAGTTCTTC.

The V gene is TRBV6-5, the J gene TRBJ1-3, with D perhaps TRBD1 (5 bases). Germline V gene sequence: CDR1 MNHEY, CDR2 SVGAGI. V shed 10 bases and J shed 3 bases, with 19 bases lying between them. CDR3 length: 15 amino acids. CDR3 in DNA: TGTGCCATTGGGGCGCATTTCGGGCTTGGAAACACCATATATTTT. Its protein product is CAIGAHFGLGNTIYF.

This chain uses TRBV19 with TRBJ1-1; D uncertain. Germline assignment: CDR1 LNHDA and CDR2 SQIVND (reference sequence). The CDR3 covers 14 residues. Trimming shortened V by 3 bases and J by 3 bases, and 11 bases separated the two germline ends. CDR3 protein: CASSIRPRDTEAFF. The CDR3 nucleotides read TGTGCCAGTAGTATTAGGCCAAGGGACACTGAAGCTTTCTTT.